A single sample gave rise to the 20 T cell receptor beta chains below, sequenced in a study of cytomegalovirus exposure and HLA in healthy donors. Primers for the PCR totalled 60 Vbeta and 13 Jbeta. Profiled with immunoSEQ multiplex PCR; TCRdb holds only in-frame clones, not every one. This sample has roughly 120,000 clones, with around 80% found just once. Material for sequencing was PBMCs. These receptors all come from a woman younger than 45 in good health and CMV-seronegative.

V and J are TRBV9 and TRBJ1-4; a weak D match, TRBD1 (6 bases). The germline V gene has CDR1 SGDLS and CDR2 YYNGEE. The V end lost 2 bases, the J end lost 7 bases, and 12 bases lay between the germline ends. The CDR3 extends over 14 amino acids. In DNA, the CDR3 is TGTGCCAGCAGCGTCGGGGGGCTTGGTGAAAAACTGTTTTTT. Its translation is CASSVGGLGEKLFF.

The V gene is TRBV7-3, the J gene TRBJ2-3; tentative D call: TRBD2 (6 bases). Trimming pared 5 bases from V and 2 bases from J, leaving 14 bases between. Germline assignment: CDR1 SGHTA and CDR2 FQGTGA. CDR3 size: 15 residues. CDR3 nucleotide sequence: TGTGCCAGCAGCCTCTCGGGACTCCCCACAGATACGCAGTATTTT. Translating gives CASSLSGLPTDTQYF.

V gene TRBV6-5 combines with J gene TRBJ2-7; 9 bases match TRBD1. This CDR3 spans 14 amino acids. Germline loops: CDR1 MNHEY, CDR2 SVGAGI. V lost 0 bases and J lost 5; bases outside the gene matches: 2. The DNA of the CDR3 is TGTGCCAGCAGTTACTCACAGGGGGCAAACGAGCAGTACTTC. It yields the protein CASSYSQGANEQYF.

This chain uses TRBV6-1 with TRBJ2-7, with 8 bases that match TRBD1. The CDR3 is made up of 13 amino acids. The junction had 6 bases not matched to a gene; V was cut back by 4 bases and J by 7 bases. Germline loops: CDR1 MNHNS, CDR2 SASEGT. CDR3 in DNA: TGTGCCAGCAGTGGAGACAGGGACAGGGAGCAGTACTTC. This gives the protein CASSGDRDREQYF.

The J gene is TRBJ1-5, the V gene TRBV11-2; weak D call: TRBD1 (5 bases). Per the germline V gene, CDR1 is SGHAT and CDR2 is FQNNGV. Trimming removed 1 base at V and 3 bases at J, with 10 bases between. The CDR3 is made up of 15 amino acids. In nucleotides, the CDR3 is TGTGCCAGCAGCTTAGGAACGGGACTCAATCAGCCCCAGCATTTT. This gives the protein CASSLGTGLNQPQHF. Full variable domain (outside the CDR3, taken from reference TRBV11-2 and TRBJ1-5): EAGVAQSPRYKIIEKRQSVAFWCNPISGHATLYWYQQILGQGPKLLIQFQNNGVVDDSQLPKDRFSAERLKGVDSTLKIQPAKLEDSAVYLCASSLGTGLNQPQHFGDGTRLSIL.

This clone was counted between two and nine times. The rearrangement uses TRBV7-9 and TRBJ2-7; tentative D call: TRBD1 (6 bases). Germline V gene sequence: CDR1 SEHNR, CDR2 FQNEAQ (reference sequence). The CDR3 has 13 residues. The V gene lost 3 bases and the J gene lost 2 bases, with 8 bases spanning the gap. CDR3 amino acids: CASSLDRAYEQYF. The CDR3 region has the DNA TGTGCCAGCAGCTTGGACAGAGCCTACGAGCAGTACTTC.

V is TRBV11-3 and J is TRBJ1-1; 10 bases align to TRBD1. Germline loops: CDR1 SGHNT, CDR2 YENEEA. The CDR3 loop spans 15 amino acids. Trimming removed 3 bases from V and 0 bases from J; junction bases left unmatched: 1. DNA for the CDR3: TGTGCCAGCAGCTTGGGACAGGGGATGAACACTGAAGCTTTCTTT. Translation: CASSLGQGMNTEAFF.

This rearrangement joins TRBV15 to TRBJ2-1; TRBD2 is a possible D gene (5 bases). Germline CDR1 and CDR2: LNHNV and YYDKDF (reference sequence). The V end was cut by 1 base, the J end by 0 bases, with 10 bases between. This CDR3 contains 16 residues. CDR3 loop: CATSRVRRSSYNEQFF. In DNA, the CDR3 is TGTGCCACCAGCAGAGTCCGGAGGAGCTCCTACAATGAGCAGTTCTTC.

This chain links TRBV28 with TRBJ2-7; tentative D call: TRBD1 (6 bases). Germline assignment: CDR1 MDHEN and CDR2 SYDVKM. V lost 5 bases, J lost 0 bases, and 8 bases lay in between. This CDR3 is 13 amino acids long. The CDR3 bases are TGTGCCAGCAGTGGGGGCTCCTCCTACGAGCAGTACTTC. The encoded protein is CASSGGSSYEQYF.

This clone was recorded once. The chain has TRBV9 and TRBJ1-1; 7 bases are shared with TRBD1. This CDR3 has 15 residues. With V trimmed by 3 bases and J by 3 bases, 8 bases remained unmatched. Germline CDR1 SGDLS, CDR2 YYNGEE. In DNA, the CDR3 is TGTGCCAGCAGCGCCACAGGGGTTCAGGACACTGAAGCTTTCTTT. Amino acids: CASSATGVQDTEAFF.

This clone was seen more than once but under ten times. The rearrangement joins TRBV4-1 to TRBJ1-4, with TRBD1 as a possible D gene (6 bases). Trimming pared 2 bases from V and 4 bases from J, leaving 14 bases between. The CDR3 spans 16 residues. Germline loops: CDR1 MGHRA, CDR2 YSYEKL. The CDR3 sequence: CASSQLTTGLNEKLFF. CDR3 DNA: TGCGCCAGCAGCCAATTAACGACAGGACTTAATGAAAAACTGTTTTTT.

V gene TRBV2 combines with J gene TRBJ2-7, with a weak D call TRBD2 (6 bases). Per the germline V gene, CDR1 is SNHLY and CDR2 is FYNNEI. There are 16 residues in the CDR3. V lost 1 base to trimming and J lost 0 bases, with 13 bases between them. This chain's CDR3 is CASSEVGTPLSYEQYF. The CDR3 DNA follows: TGTGCCAGCAGTGAAGTAGGGACTCCGCTCTCCTACGAGCAGTACTTC.

J is TRBJ2-1 and V is TRBV4-3; 13 bases fit TRBD2. CDR1 and CDR2 (germline): LGHNA, YSLEER. Unmatched junction bases numbered 9, after V lost 4 bases and J lost 9 bases. This CDR3 contains 16 residues. This chain's CDR3 is CASSPILAGGPLEQFF. Here the CDR3 DNA reads TGCGCCAGCAGCCCTATACTAGCGGGAGGGCCACTTGAGCAGTTCTTC.

This clone was counted a single time. The rearrangement links TRBV15 to TRBJ2-1; D is unclear. CDR3 size: 14 residues. The germline V gene has CDR1 LNHNV and CDR2 YYDKDF (reference sequence). Trimming took off 5 bases at V and 7 bases at J, with 15 bases between the two ends. The CDR3 DNA follows: TGTGCCACCAGCCTAAGAACGATGAAGAATGAGCAGTTCTTC. This encodes CATSLRTMKNEQFF.

The V call is TRBV4-2, the J call TRBJ2-4; 8 nucleotides line up with TRBD1. Germline V CDR1 and CDR2: LGHNA, YNFKEQ. The ends lost 5 bases at V and 0 bases at J; junction bases unmatched: 18. CDR3 size: 20 residues. The CDR3 loop is CASSARLWVQGDGAKNIQYF. The CDR3 DNA sequence: TGTGCCAGCAGCGCCCGACTGTGGGTACAGGGGGATGGAGCCAAAAACATTCAGTACTTC.

The chain recombines TRBV28 with TRBJ1-5; D is uncertain. This CDR3 spans 12 amino acids. Germline V lookup: CDR1 MDHEN, CDR2 SYDVKM. Trimming took off 5 bases at V and 6 bases at J, with 8 bases between the two ends. The DNA for the CDR3 is TGTGCCAGCAGTGGAGGGAGTCAGCCCCAGCATTTT. This gives the protein CASSGGSQPQHF.

CDR3 coding DNA: TGTGCCAGCAGCCCGGGACAGGGAGCCAATCAGCCCCAGCATTTT. It yields the protein CASSPGQGANQPQHF. This rearrangement joins TRBV7-6 to TRBJ1-5, with TRBD1 matching over 9 bases. The CDR3 contains 15 residues. CDR1 is SGHVS and CDR2 is FNYEAQ in the germline V gene. Losses at the gene ends were 5 bases for V and 3 bases for J; bases not matched to a gene: 5.

The chain couples TRBV7-2 to TRBJ2-3; D gene ambiguous. The length of the CDR3 is 15 residues. Germline values: CDR1 SGHTA, CDR2 FQGNSA. The ends were cut back, 1 base at V and 0 bases at J, with 8 bases in the middle. The CDR3 reads CASSLDYLSTDTQYF. CDR3 nucleotide sequence: TGTGCCAGCAGCTTAGACTACCTTAGCACAGATACGCAGTATTTT.

This rearrangement joins TRBV19 to TRBJ2-1; D call uncertain. Trimming removed 8 bases from V and 0 bases from J, with 17 bases in between. This CDR3 region has 16 residues. Germline V CDR1 and CDR2: LNHDA, SQIVND (reference sequence). This CDR3 reads CASGDFARSSYNEQFF. The CDR3 DNA reads as TGTGCCAGTGGAGACTTTGCGCGCAGCTCCTACAATGAGCAGTTCTTC.

The chain joins TRBV5-1 to TRBJ2-5; D not resolved. The ends were cut back, 4 bases at V and 1 base at J, with 11 bases in the middle. The CDR3 has 14 residues. Germline assignment: CDR1 SGHRS and CDR2 YFSETQ. The CDR3 DNA follows: TGCGCCAGCAGCCTCCTAAGTACCCAAGAGACCCAGTACTTC. Amino acid sequence: CASSLLSTQETQYF.